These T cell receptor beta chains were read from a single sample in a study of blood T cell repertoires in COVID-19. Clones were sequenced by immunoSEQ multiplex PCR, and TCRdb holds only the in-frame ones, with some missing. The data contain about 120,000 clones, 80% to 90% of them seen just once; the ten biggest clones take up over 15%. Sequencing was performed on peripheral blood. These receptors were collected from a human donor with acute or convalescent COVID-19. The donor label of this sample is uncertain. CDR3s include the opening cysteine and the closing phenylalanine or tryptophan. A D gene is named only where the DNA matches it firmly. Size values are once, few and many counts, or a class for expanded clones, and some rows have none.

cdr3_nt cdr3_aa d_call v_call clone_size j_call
TGCGCCAGCAGCTCTGACAGTTCGAACACCGGGGAGCTGTTTTTT CASSSDSSNTGELFF NA TRBV5-1 NA TRBJ2-2
TGTGCCAGCAGACAGGGGTCCCCTTCCTCCTACGAGCAGTACTTC CASRQGSPSSYEQYF TRBD1 TRBV28 NA TRBJ2-7
TGCGCCAGCAGCCTCGGACAGGGGGAAGAGACCCAGTACTTC CASSLGQGEETQYF TRBD1 TRBV5-1 NA TRBJ2-5
TGCAGCGTTGGCGGACAGGGGCACGAGACCCAGTACTTC CSVGGQGHETQYF TRBD1 TRBV29-1 NA TRBJ2-5
TGTGCCAGCAGCCGCGTAATTGAGACCCAGTACTTC CASSRVIETQYF NA TRBV7-8 NA TRBJ2-5
TGTGCCAGCAGTGAAGCCACAGGGTCGGGAGAGACCCAGTACTTC CASSEATGSGETQYF NA TRBV6-1 NA TRBJ2-5
TGTGCCAGCAGCCCGGGGGGTATTGAGCAGTTCTTC CASSPGGIEQFF TRBD2 TRBV7-2 NA TRBJ2-1
TGTGCCAGCAGGGACGGGAAATCAGGATTAGTAGCCTACGAGCAGTACTTC CASRDGKSGLVAYEQYF NA TRBV5-6 NA TRBJ2-7
TGTGCCAGCAGTGCCTACCCCGGGACTAGTTGGGGAGAGACCCAGTACTTC CASSAYPGTSWGETQYF TRBD2 TRBV6-1 NA TRBJ2-5
TGTGCCAGCTCCAGAGGGACAGGCGCCTCCATAGGTTCACCCCTCCACTTT CASSRGTGASIGSPLHF TRBD1 TRBV18 once TRBJ1-6
TGTGCCACCAGTGACGGACTAGCGGGGTCCCTGGAGACCCAGTACTTC CATSDGLAGSLETQYF TRBD2 TRBV24-1 NA TRBJ2-5
TGTGCCAGCAGTTACCAGGGGGCTACCACAGATACGCAGTATTTT CASSYQGATTDTQYF TRBD1 TRBV6-5 NA TRBJ2-3
TGTGCCATCAGTGATAATCTAGCGGGGGTGGAGACCCAGTACTTC CAISDNLAGVETQYF TRBD2 TRBV10-3 NA TRBJ2-5
TGCAGCGTTGAAGACCAATCTACCTACAATGAGCAGTTCTTC CSVEDQSTYNEQFF NA TRBV29-1 NA TRBJ2-1
TGCGCCAGCAGCCAATGGGGCCCCAGGGATACGCAGTATTTT CASSQWGPRDTQYF NA TRBV4-3 few TRBJ2-3
TGTGCCAGCTCATCGGGACAGGGAAGATCCTACGAGCAGTACTTC CASSSGQGRSYEQYF TRBD1 TRBV18 NA TRBJ2-7
TGTGCCAGCAGCCGACAGGAAAACACCATATATTTT CASSRQENTIYF NA TRBV6-6 once TRBJ1-3
TGTGCCGGAGGTAGCGGTCCCTACAATGAGCAGTTCTTC CAGGSGPYNEQFF NA TRBV7-8 NA TRBJ2-1
TGCGCCAGCAGCTTGGATTTCCTAGCGGGAGGGTACGAGCAGTACTTC CASSLDFLAGGYEQYF TRBD2 TRBV5-1 NA TRBJ2-7
TGTGCCAGTAGTCCCAGTGACTATGGCTACACCTTC CASSPSDYGYTF NA TRBV19 NA TRBJ1-2
TGTGCCAGCAGCTTGGATTCCGGGACTAGCGGGAGTGTTGAGCAGTTCTTC CASSLDSGTSGSVEQFF TRBD2 TRBV5-8 NA TRBJ2-1
TGTGCCAGCAGCCCCACGGCGGGAGTATGGTACGAGCAGTACTTC CASSPTAGVWYEQYF TRBD2 TRBV7-2 many TRBJ2-7
TGCGCCAGCAGCGATCACAGGGCCACTGAAGCTTTCTTT CASSDHRATEAFF NA TRBV5-1 NA TRBJ1-1
TGTGCCAGCAGCCCACAGAGACTCGGACAGGGTAGAAACACCATATATTTT CASSPQRLGQGRNTIYF TRBD1 TRBV14 NA TRBJ1-3
TGTGCCAGTAGTATCGGACAGGGGTATGGCTACACCTTC CASSIGQGYGYTF TRBD1 TRBV19 NA TRBJ1-2
TGTGCCAGTAAAGGGGGACAGGGACCCGCCGGGGAGCTGTTTTTT CASKGGQGPAGELFF TRBD1 TRBV19 NA TRBJ2-2
TGTGCCACCAGCAGGGGACACTCTCGAGGGACCCAGTACTTC CATSRGHSRGTQYF NA TRBV15 NA TRBJ2-5
TGTGCCACCTCACAAAAAAGAGGGAGCTCTGGAAACACCATATATTTT CATSQKRGSSGNTIYF NA TRBV24-1 NA TRBJ1-3
TGTGCCAGCTCACCAAGGGGACTAGCGGGAGGGCTGTACGAGCAGTACTTC CASSPRGLAGGLYEQYF TRBD2 TRBV18 NA TRBJ2-7
TGTGCCAGCAGCAGGGGGGACTATGGCTACACCTTC CASSRGDYGYTF TRBD1 TRBV2 once TRBJ1-2
TGTGCCAGCAGCCCATCAGCGGGAGAGATCTCTGGGGCCAACGTCCTGACTTTC CASSPSAGEISGANVLTF TRBD2 TRBV4-2 once TRBJ2-6
TGTGCCAGCAGTGAAACAGGGCGGCGGAACACTGAAGCTTTCTTT CASSETGRRNTEAFF NA TRBV28 NA TRBJ1-1
TGTGCCACAGCCCCTGGGGGGGTCGGTAACTATGGCTACACCTTC CATAPGGVGNYGYTF NA TRBV11-2 NA TRBJ1-2
TGTGCCAGCACACGGGACAGTTTAAATTCACCCCTCCACTTT CASTRDSLNSPLHF TRBD1 TRBV6-5 NA TRBJ1-6
TGTGCCAGCAGTATCGACAGGGCCTACAATGAGCAGTTCTTC CASSIDRAYNEQFF TRBD1 TRBV6-5 NA TRBJ2-1
TGTGCCAGCTCATTCGCGACGGGTACCTACGAGCAGTACTTC CASSFATGTYEQYF NA TRBV18 NA TRBJ2-7
TGTGCCAGCTCTCAATTTGCCGGGGGGGCCTCGAACACCGGGGAGCTGTTTTTT CASSQFAGGASNTGELFF TRBD2 TRBV18 NA TRBJ2-2
TGTGCCAGCAGCCACACGGGACTATGTGAGACCCAGTACTTC CASSHTGLCETQYF TRBD2 TRBV6-4 NA TRBJ2-5
TGCGCCAGCAGCTTCGTGGGGGGACGGATTGATACGCAGTATTTT CASSFVGGRIDTQYF NA TRBV5-1 NA TRBJ2-3
TGTGCCACCAGCAGAGGGGACATTAGCAATCAGCCCCAGCATTTT CATSRGDISNQPQHF NA TRBV15 NA TRBJ1-5
TGTGCCAGCAGCCAAGGCCGGGGACAGGGGCGGGGAGAGACCCAGTACTTC CASSQGRGQGRGETQYF TRBD1 TRBV3-1/TRBV3-2 NA TRBJ2-5